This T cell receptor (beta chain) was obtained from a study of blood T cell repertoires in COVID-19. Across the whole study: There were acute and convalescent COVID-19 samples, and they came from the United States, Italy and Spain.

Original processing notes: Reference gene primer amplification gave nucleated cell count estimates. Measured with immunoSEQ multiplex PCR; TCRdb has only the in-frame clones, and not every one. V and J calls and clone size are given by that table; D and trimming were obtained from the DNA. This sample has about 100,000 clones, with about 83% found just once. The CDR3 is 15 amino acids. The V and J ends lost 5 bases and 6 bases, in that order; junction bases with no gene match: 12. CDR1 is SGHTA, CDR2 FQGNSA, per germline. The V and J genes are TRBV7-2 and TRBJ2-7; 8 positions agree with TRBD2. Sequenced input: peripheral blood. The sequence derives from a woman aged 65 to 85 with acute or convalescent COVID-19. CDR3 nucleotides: TGTGCCAGCAGCCGCGCTGGGCGGGGGGCCCGCGAGCAGTACTTC. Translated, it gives CASSRAGRGAREQYF.